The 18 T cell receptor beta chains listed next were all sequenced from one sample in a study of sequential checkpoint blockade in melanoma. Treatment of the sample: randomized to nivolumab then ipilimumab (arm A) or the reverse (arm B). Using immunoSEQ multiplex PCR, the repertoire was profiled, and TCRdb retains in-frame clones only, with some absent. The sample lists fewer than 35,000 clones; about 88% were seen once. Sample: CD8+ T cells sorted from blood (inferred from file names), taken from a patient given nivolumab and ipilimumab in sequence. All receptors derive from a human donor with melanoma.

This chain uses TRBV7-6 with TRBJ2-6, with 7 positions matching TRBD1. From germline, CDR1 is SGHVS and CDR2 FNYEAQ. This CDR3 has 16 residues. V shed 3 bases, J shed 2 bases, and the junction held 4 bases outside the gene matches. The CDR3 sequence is CASSLKTGAGANVLTF. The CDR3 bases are TGTGCCAGCAGCTTGAAAACAGGGGCTGGGGCCAACGTCCTGACTTTC.

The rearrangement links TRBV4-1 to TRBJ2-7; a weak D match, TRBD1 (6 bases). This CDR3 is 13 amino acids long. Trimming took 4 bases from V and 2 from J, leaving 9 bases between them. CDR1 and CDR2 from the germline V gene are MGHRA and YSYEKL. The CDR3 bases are TGCGCCAGCAGCCGCGGACAGACCTACGAGCAGTACTTC. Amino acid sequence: CASSRGQTYEQYF.

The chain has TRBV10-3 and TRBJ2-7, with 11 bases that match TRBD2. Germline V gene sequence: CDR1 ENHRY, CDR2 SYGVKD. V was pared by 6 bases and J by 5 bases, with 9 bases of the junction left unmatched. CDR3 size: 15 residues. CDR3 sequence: CAISSTSGSSHEQYF. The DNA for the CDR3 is TGTGCCATCAGCTCTACTAGCGGGAGTAGCCACGAGCAGTACTTC.

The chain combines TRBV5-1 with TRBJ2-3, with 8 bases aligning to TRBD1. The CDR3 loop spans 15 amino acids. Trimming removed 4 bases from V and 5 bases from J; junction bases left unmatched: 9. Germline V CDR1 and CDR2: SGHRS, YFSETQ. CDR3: CASSTDRGEGDTQYF. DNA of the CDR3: TGCGCCAGCAGCACCGACAGGGGAGAAGGAGATACGCAGTATTTT.

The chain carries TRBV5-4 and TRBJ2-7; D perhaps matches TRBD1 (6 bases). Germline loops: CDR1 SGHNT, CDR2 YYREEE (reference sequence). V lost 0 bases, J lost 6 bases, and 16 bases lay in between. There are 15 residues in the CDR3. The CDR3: CASSLGKGQSREQYF. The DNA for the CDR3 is TGTGCCAGCAGCTTGGGTAAAGGACAGAGTCGCGAGCAGTACTTC.

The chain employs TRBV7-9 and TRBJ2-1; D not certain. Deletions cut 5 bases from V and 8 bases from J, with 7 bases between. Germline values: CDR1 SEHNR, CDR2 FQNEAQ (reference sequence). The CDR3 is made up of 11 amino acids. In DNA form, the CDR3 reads TGTGCCAGCAGCCGAGGTTATGAGCAGTTCTTC. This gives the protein CASSRGYEQFF.

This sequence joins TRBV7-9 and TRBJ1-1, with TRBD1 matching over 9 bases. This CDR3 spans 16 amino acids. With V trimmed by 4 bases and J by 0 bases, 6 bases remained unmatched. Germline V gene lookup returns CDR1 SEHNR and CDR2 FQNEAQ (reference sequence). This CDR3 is CASSSGQGIMNTEAFF. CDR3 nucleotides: TGTGCCAGCAGCTCCGGACAGGGGATAATGAACACTGAAGCTTTCTTT.

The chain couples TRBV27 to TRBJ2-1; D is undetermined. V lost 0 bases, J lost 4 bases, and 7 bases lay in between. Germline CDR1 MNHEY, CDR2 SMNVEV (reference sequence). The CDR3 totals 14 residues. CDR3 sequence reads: CASSLSAAYNEQFF. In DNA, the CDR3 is TGTGCCAGCAGTTTATCCGCCGCGTACAATGAGCAGTTCTTC.

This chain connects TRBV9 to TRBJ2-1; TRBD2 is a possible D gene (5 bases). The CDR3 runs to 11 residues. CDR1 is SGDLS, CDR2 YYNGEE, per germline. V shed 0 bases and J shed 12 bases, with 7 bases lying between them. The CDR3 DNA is TGTGCCAGCAGCGTAGCCGAGGGGCAGTTCTTC. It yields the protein CASSVAEGQFF.

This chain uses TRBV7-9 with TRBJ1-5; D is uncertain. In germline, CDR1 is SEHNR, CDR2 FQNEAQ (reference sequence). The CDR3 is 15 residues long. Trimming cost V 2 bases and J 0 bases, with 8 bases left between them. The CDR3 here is CASSLSGLSNQPQHF. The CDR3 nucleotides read TGTGCCAGCAGCTTATCAGGCCTTAGCAATCAGCCCCAGCATTTT.

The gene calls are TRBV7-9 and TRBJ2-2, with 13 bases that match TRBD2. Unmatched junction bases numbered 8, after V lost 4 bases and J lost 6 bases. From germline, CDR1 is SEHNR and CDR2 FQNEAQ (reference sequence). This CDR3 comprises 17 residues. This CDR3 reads CASSYGLAGAPAGELFF. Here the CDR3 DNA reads TGTGCCAGCAGCTACGGACTAGCGGGAGCTCCCGCCGGGGAGCTGTTTTTT.

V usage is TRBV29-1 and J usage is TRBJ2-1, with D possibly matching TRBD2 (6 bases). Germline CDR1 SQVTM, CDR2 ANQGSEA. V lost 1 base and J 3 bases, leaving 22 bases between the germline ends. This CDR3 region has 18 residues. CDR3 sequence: CSVEGGYLGLASYNEQFF. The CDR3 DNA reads TGCAGCGTTGAAGGAGGTTATTTGGGGCTAGCGAGCTACAATGAGCAGTTCTTC.

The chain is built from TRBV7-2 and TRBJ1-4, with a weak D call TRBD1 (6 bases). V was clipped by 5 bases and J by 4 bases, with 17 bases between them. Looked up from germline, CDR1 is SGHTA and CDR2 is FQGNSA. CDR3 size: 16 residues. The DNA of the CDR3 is TGTGCCAGCAGCCGAGGGGCGGGGGCCGGTAATGAAAAACTGTTTTTT. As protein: CASSRGAGAGNEKLFF. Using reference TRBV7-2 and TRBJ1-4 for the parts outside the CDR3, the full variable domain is GAGVSQSPSNKVTEKGKDVELRCDPISGHTALYWYRQSLGQGLEFLIYFQGNSAPDKSGLPSDRFSAERTGGSVSTLTIQRTQQEDSAVYLCASSRGAGAGNEKLFFGSGTQLSVL.

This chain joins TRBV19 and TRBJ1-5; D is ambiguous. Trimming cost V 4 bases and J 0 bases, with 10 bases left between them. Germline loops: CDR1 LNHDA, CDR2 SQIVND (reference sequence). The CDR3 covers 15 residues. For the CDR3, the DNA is TGTGCCAGTAGTACGACACCTTATAGCAATCAGCCCCAGCATTTT. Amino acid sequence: CASSTTPYSNQPQHF.

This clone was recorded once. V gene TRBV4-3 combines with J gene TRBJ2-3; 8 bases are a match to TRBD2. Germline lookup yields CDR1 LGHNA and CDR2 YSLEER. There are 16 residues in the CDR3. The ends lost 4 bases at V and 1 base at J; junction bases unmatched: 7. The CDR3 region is CASSPRGTRGTDTQYF. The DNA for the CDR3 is TGCGCCAGCAGCCCAAGGGGGACTAGGGGCACAGATACGCAGTATTTT.

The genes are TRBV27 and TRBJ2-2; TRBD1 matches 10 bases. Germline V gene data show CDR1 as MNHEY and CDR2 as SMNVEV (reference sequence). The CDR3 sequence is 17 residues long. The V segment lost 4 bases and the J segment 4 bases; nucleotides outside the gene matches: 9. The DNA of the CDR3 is TGTGCCAGCAGTTGGACAGGGGGAACAGGCTCCACCGGGGAGCTGTTTTTT. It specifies CASSWTGGTGSTGELFF.

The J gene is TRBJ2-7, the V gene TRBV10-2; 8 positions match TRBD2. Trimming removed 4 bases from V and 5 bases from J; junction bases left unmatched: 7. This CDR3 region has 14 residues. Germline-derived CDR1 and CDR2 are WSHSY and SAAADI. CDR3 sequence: CASSVVAGGHEQYF. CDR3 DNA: TGCGCCAGCAGTGTGGTGGCGGGAGGCCACGAGCAGTACTTC.

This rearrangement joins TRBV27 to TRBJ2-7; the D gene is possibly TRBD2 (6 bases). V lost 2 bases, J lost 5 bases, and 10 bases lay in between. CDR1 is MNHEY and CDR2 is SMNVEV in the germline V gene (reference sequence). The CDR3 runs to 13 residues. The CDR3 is CASSLMGGHEQYF. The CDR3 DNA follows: TGTGCCAGCAGTTTAATGGGGGGTCACGAGCAGTACTTC.